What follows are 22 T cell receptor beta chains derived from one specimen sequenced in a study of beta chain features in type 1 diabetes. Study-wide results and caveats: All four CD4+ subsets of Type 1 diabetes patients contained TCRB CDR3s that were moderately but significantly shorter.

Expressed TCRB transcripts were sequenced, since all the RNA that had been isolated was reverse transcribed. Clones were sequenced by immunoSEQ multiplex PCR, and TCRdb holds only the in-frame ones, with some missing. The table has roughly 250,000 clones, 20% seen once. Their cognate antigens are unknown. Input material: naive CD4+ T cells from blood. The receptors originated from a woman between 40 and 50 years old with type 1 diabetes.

Here the CDR3 reads CASSRSEEAFF. In nucleotides, the CDR3 is TGTGCCAGCAGCCGAAGTGAGGAAGCTTTCTTT. V gene TRBV13 combines with J gene TRBJ1-1, with D hard to call. Trimming pared 5 bases from V and 8 bases from J, leaving 9 bases between. The CDR3 runs 11 residues. Germline assignment: CDR1 PRHDT and CDR2 FYEKMQ (reference sequence).

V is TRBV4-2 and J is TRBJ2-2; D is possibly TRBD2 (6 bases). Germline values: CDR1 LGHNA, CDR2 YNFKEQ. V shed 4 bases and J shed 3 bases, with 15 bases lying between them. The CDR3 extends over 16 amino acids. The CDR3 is CASSPFLGGHTGELFF. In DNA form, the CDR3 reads TGTGCCAGCAGCCCGTTTTTGGGGGGACACACCGGGGAGCTGTTTTTT.

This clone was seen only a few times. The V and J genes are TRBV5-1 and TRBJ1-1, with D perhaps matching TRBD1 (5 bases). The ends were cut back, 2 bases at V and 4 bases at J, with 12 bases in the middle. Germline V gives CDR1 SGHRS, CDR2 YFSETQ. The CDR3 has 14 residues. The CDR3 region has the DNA TGCGCCAGCAGCTTAACGTCCGGGGGCACTGAAGCTTTCTTT. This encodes CASSLTSGGTEAFF.

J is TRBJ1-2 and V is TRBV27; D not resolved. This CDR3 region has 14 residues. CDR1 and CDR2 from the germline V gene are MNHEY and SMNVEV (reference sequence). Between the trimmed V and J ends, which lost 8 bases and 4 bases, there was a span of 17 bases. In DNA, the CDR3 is TGTGCCAGCCGACCTTACGGACTGGGCTATGGCTACACCTTC. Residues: CASRPYGLGYGYTF.

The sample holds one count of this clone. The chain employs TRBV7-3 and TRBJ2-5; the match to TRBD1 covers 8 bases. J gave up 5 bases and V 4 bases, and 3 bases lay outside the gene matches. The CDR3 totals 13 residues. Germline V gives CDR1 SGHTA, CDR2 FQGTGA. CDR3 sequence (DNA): TGTGCCAGCAGCTCCCGGACAGGGGAGACCCAGTACTTC. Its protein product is CASSSRTGETQYF.

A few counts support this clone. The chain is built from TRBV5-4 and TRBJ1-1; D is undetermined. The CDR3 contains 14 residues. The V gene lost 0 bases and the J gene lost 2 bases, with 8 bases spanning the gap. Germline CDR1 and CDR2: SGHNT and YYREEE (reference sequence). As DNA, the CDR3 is TGTGCCAGCAGCTTGGGGATGACTAACACTGAAGCTTTCTTT. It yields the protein CASSLGMTNTEAFF.

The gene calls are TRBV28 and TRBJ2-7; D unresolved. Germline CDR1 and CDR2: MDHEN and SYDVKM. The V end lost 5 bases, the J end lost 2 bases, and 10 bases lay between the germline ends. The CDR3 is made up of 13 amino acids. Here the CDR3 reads CASSPHSTYEQYF. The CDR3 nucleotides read TGTGCCAGCAGTCCCCATTCCACCTACGAGCAGTACTTC. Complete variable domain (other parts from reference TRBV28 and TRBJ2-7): DVKVTQSSRYLVKRTGEKVFLECVQDMDHENMFWYRQDPGLGLRLIYFSYDVKMKEKGDIPEGYSVSREKKERFSLILESASTNQTSMYLCASSPHSTYEQYFGPGTRLTVT.

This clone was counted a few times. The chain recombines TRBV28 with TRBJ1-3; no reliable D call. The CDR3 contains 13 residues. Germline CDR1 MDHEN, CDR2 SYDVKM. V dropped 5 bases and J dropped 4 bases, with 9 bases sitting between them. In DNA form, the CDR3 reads TGTGCCAGCAGTCCCTCCCTAGGAAACACCATATATTTT. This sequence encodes CASSPSLGNTIYF.

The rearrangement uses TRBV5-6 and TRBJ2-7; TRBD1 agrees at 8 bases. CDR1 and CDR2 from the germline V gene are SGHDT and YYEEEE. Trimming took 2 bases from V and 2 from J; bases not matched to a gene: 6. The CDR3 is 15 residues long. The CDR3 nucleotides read TGTGCCAGCAGCTTAGACAGGGGAGATCCCTACGAGCAGTACTTC. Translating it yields CASSLDRGDPYEQYF. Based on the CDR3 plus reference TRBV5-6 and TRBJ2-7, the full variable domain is DAGVTQSPTHLIKTRGQQVTLRCSPKSGHDTVSWYQQALGQGPQFIFQYYEEEERQRGNFPDRFSGHQFPNYSSELNVNALLLGDSALYLCASSLDRGDPYEQYFGPGTRLTVT.

The chain's CDR3 is CASSLVGLAGAHEQYF. The CDR3 region has the DNA TGTGCCAGCAGCTTGGTCGGGCTAGCGGGAGCCCACGAGCAGTACTTC. The chain joins TRBV5-4 to TRBJ2-7, with 10 bases lining up with TRBD2. Germline CDR1 reads SGHNT; CDR2 reads YYREEE (reference sequence). This CDR3 has 16 amino acids. V gave up 0 bases and J gave up 5 bases; unmatched junction bases: 8.

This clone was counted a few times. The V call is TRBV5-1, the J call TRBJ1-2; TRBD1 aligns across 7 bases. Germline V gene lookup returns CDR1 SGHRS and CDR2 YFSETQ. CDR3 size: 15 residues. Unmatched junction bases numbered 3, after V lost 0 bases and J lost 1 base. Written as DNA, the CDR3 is TGCGCCAGCAGCTTGGACGGGACAGTTAACTATGGCTACACCTTC. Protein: CASSLDGTVNYGYTF.

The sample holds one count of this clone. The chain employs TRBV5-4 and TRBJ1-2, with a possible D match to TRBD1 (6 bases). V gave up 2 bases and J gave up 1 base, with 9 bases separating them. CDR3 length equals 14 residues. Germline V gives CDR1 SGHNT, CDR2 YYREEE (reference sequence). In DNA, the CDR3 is TGTGCCAGCAGCTTCGACAGGTTTAACTATGGCTACACCTTC. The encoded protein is CASSFDRFNYGYTF.

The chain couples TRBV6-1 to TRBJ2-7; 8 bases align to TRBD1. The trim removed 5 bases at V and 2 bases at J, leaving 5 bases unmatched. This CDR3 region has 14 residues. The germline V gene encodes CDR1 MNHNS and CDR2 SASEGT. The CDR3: CASSPRTGTYEQYF. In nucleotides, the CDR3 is TGTGCCAGCAGTCCCCGGACAGGGACCTACGAGCAGTACTTC.

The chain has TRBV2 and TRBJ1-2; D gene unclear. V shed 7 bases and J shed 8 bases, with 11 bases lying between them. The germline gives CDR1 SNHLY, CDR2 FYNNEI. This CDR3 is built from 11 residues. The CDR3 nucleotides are TGTGCCAGCACCCTTACTCGCGGCTACACCTTC. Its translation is CASTLTRGYTF. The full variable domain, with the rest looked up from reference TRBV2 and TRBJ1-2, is EPEVTQTPSHQVTQMGQEVILRCVPISNHLYFYWYRQILGQKVEFLVSFYNNEISEKSEIFDDQFSVERPDGSNFTLKIRSTKLEDSAMYFCASTLTRGYTFGSGTRLTVV.

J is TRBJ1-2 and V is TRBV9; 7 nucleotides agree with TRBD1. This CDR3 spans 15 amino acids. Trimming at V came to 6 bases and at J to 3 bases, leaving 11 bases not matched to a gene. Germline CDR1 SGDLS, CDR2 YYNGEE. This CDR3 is CASNEGADGDYGYTF. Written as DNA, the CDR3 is TGTGCCAGCAACGAGGGGGCTGATGGAGACTATGGCTACACCTTC.

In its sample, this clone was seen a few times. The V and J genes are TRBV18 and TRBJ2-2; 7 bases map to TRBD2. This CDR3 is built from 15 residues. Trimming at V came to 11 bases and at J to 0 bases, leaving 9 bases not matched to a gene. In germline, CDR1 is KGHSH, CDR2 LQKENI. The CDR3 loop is CALSREETNTGELFF. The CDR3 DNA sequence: TGTGCCCTCTCACGGGAGGAAACGAACACCGGGGAGCTGTTTTTT.

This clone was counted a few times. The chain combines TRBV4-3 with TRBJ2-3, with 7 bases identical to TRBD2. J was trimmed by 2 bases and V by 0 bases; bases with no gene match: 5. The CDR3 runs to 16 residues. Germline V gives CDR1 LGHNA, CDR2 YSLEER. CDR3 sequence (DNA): TGCGCCAGCAGCCAAGAACTTCTAGCGGACACAGATACGCAGTATTTT. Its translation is CASSQELLADTDTQYF.

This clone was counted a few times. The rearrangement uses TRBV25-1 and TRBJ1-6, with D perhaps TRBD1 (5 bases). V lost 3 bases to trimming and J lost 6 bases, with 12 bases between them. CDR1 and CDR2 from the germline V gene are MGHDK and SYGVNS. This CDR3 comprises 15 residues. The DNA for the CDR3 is TGTGCCAGCAGTGACGCAGGGCGTACTAATTCACCCCTCCACTTT. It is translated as CASSDAGRTNSPLHF.

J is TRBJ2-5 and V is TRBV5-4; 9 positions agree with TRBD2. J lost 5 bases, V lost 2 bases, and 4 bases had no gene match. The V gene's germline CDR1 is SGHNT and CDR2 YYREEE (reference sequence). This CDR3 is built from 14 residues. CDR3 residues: CASSFGGGAETQYF. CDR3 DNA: TGTGCCAGCAGCTTCGGCGGGGGGGCGGAGACCCAGTACTTC.

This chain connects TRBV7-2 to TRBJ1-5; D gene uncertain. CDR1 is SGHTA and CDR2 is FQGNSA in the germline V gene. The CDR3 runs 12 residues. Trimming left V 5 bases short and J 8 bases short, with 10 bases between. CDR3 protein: CASSPGREPQHF. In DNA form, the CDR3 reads TGTGCCAGCAGCCCTGGTCGGGAGCCCCAGCATTTT.

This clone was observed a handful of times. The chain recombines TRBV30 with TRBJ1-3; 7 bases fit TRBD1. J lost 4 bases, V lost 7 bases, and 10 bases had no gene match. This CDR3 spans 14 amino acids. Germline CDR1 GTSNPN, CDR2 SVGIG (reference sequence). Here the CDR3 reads CALSTGSRGNTIYF. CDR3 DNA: TGTGCCTTATCGACAGGGAGTCGGGGAAACACCATATATTTT.

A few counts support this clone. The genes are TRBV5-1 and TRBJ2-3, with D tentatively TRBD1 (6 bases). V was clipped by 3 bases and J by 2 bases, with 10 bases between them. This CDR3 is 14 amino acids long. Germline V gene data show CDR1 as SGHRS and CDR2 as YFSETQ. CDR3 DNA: TGCGCCAGCAGCTCTAGGACAGACACAGATACGCAGTATTTT. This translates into CASSSRTDTDTQYF.